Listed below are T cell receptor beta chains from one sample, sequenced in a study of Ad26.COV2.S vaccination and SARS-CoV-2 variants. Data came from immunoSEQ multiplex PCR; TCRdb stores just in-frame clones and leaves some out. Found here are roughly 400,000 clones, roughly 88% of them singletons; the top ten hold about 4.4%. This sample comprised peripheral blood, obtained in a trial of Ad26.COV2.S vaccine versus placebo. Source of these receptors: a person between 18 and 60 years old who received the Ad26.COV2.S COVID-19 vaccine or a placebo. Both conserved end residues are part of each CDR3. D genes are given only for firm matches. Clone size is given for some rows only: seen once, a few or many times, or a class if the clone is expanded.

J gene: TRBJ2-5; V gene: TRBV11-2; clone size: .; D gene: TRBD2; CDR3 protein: CASSHSGRLGQETQYF; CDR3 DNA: TGTGCCAGCAGCCATAGCGGGAGGCTGGGTCAAGAGACCCAGTACTTC
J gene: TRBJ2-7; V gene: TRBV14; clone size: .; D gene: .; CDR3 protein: CASSQGAGLSYEQYF; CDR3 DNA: TGTGCCAGCAGCCAAGGTGCGGGGCTCTCCTACGAGCAGTACTTC
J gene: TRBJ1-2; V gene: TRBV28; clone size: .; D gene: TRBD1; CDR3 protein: CASRPTGTGVLGYTF; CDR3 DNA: TGTGCCAGCAGACCCACCGGGACAGGAGTTCTTGGCTACACCTTC
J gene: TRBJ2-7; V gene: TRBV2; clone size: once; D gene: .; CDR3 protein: CASSLGSRDEQYF; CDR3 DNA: TGTGCCAGCAGTCTCGGGTCTAGAGACGAGCAGTACTTC
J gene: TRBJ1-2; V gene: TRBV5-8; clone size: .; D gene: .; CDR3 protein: CASSLNSLWDGYTF; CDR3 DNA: TGTGCCAGCAGCTTGAACAGTCTCTGGGATGGCTACACCTTC
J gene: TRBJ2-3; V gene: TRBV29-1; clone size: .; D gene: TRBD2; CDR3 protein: CSVEGRERTDTQYF; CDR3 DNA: TGCAGCGTTGAGGGGCGGGAGAGAACAGATACGCAGTATTTT
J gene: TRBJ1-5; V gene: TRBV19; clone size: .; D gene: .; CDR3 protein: CASSTLAEVLDQPQHF; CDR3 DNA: TGTGCCAGTAGTACCCTGGCGGAGGTTTTGGATCAGCCCCAGCATTTT
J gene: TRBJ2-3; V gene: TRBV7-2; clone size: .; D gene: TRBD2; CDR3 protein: CASSIDGTSGNADTQYF; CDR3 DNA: TGTGCCAGCAGCATAGACGGGACTAGCGGGAACGCAGATACGCAGTATTTT
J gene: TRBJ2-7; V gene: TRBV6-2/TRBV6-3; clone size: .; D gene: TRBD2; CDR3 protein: CASSPGLYYEQYF; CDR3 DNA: TGTGCCAGCAGTCCGGGACTATACTACGAGCAGTACTTC
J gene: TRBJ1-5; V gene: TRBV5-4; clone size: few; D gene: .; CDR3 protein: CASSSTPSNQPQHF; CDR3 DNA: TGTGCCAGCAGCTCGACACCTAGCAATCAGCCCCAGCATTTT
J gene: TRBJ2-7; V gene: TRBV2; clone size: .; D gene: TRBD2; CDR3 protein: CASTLSGRDYEQYF; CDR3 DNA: TGTGCCAGCACTCTAAGCGGGAGAGATTACGAGCAGTACTTC
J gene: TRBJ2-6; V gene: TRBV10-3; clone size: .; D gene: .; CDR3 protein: CAISEGKVLGANVLTF; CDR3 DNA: TGTGCCATCAGTGAAGGAAAGGTACTTGGGGCCAACGTCCTGACTTTC
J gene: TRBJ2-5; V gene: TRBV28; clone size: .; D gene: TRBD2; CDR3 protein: CASSFTTSAGGETQYF; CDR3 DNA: TGTGCCAGCAGTTTCACAACTAGCGCCGGGGGTGAGACCCAGTACTTC
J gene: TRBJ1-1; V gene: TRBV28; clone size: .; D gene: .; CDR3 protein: CASSAAGGFVTEAFF; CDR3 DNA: TGTGCCAGCAGTGCCGCCGGGGGGTTCGTCACTGAAGCTTTCTTT
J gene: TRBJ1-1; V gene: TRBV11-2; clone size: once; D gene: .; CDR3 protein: CASSLALERNTEAFF; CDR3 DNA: TGTGCCAGCAGCTTAGCGCTAGAGAGGAACACTGAAGCTTTCTTT
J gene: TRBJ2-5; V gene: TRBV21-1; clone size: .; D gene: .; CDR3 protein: CASSIQGSFQETQYF; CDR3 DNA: TGTGCCAGCAGCATTCAGGGGAGTTTTCAAGAGACCCAGTACTTC
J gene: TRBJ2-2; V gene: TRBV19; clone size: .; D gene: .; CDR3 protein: CASRTSFSAGELFF; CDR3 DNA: TGTGCCAGTAGGACTAGTTTCTCCGCCGGGGAGCTGTTTTTT
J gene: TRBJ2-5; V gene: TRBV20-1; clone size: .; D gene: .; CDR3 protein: CSASAPLGSTYLQETQYF; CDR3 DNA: TGCAGTGCTAGTGCGCCACTGGGAAGCACCTACCTCCAAGAGACCCAGTACTTC
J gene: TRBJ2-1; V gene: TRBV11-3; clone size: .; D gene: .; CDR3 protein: CASSLGREQFF; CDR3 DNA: TGTGCCAGCAGCTTAGGACGAGAGCAGTTCTTC
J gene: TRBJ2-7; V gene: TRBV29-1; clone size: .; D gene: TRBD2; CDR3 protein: CSVGLAGGPNEQYF; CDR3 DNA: TGCAGCGTTGGACTAGCGGGAGGGCCTAACGAGCAGTACTTC
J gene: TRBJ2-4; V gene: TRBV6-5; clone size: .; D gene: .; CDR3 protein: CASRRRGGDKNIQYF; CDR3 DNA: TGTGCCAGCAGGCGCCGCGGTGGGGACAAAAACATTCAGTACTTC
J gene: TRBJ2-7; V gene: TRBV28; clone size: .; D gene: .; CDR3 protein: CASSFGTGPFDEQYF; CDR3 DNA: TGTGCCAGCAGTTTTGGTACGGGCCCTTTCGACGAGCAGTACTTC
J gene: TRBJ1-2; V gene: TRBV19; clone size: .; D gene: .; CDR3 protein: CASSIGDQGNYGYTF; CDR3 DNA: TGTGCCAGTAGTATTGGCGACCAGGGGAACTATGGCTACACCTTC
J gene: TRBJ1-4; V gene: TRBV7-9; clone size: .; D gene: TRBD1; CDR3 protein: CASSPTGEREKLFF; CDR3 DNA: TGTGCCAGCAGCCCTACAGGGGAGAGGGAAAAACTGTTTTTT
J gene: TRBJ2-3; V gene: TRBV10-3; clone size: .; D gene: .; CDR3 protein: CATGGGGSDTQYF; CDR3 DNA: TGTGCCACCGGGGGAGGGGGCAGCGATACGCAGTATTTT
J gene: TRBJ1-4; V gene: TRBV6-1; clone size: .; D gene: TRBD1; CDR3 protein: CASSENRGHLNEKLFF; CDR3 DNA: TGTGCCAGCAGTGAAAACAGGGGCCACCTTAATGAAAAACTGTTTTTT
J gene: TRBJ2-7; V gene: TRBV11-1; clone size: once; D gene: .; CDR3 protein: CASSLGPSDEQYF; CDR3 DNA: TGTGCCAGCAGCTTAGGCCCCTCGGACGAGCAGTACTTC
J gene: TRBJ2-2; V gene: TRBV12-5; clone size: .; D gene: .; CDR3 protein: CASGPTSDGAGELFF; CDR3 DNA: TGTGCTAGTGGTCCCACCTCGGATGGGGCCGGGGAGCTGTTTTTT
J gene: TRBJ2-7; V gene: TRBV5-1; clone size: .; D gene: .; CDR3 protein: CASSSEGVEQYF; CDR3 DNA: TGCGCCAGCAGTAGTGAAGGGGTCGAGCAGTACTTC
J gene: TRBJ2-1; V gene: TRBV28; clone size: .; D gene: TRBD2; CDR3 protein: CASPPPGTSGSHRNEQFF; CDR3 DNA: TGTGCCAGTCCACCCCCCGGGACTAGCGGGAGCCATAGGAATGAGCAGTTCTTC
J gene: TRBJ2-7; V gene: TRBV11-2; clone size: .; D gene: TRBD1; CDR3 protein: CASSPRRDRATYEQYF; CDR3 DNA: TGTGCCAGCAGCCCCCGTCGGGACAGGGCAACCTACGAGCAGTACTTC
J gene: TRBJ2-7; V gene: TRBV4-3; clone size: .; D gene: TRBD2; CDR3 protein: CTSSQGLAGEQYF; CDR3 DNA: TGCACCAGCAGCCAAGGACTAGCGGGGGAGCAGTACTTC
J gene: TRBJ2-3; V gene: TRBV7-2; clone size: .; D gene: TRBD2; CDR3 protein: CASSTIAGAADTQYF; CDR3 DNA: TGTGCCAGCAGCACCATAGCGGGAGCGGCAGATACGCAGTATTTT
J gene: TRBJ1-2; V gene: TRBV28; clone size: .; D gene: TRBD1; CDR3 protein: CASSRDRGYGYTF; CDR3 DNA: TGTGCCAGCAGCCGGGACAGGGGCTATGGCTACACCTTC
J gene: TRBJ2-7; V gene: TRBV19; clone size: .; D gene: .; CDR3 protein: CASSIGRLEQYF; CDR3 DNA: TGTGCCAGTAGTATAGGGAGGTTGGAGCAGTACTTC
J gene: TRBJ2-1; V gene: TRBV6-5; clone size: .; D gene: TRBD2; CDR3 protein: CASSYRTSGRNNEQFF; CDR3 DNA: TGTGCCAGCAGTTACCGGACTAGCGGGAGGAACAATGAGCAGTTCTTC
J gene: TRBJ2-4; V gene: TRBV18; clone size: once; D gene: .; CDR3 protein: CASSPMGPKNIQYF; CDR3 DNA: TGTGCCAGCTCACCAATGGGTCCCAAAAACATTCAGTACTTC
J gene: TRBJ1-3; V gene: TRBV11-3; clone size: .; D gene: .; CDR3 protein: CASSLDSSSGNTIYF; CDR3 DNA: TGTGCCAGCAGCTTAGATTCGTCCTCTGGAAACACCATATATTTT
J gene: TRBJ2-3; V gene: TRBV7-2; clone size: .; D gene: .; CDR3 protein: CASSLDPAGAGTDTQYF; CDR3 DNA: TGTGCCAGCAGCTTAGACCCCGCAGGGGCCGGCACAGATACGCAGTATTTT
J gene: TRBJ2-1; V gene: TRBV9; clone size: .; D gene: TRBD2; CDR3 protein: CASSPGLPPSYNEQFF; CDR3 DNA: TGTGCCAGCAGCCCGGGACTACCCCCCAGCTACAATGAGCAGTTCTTC
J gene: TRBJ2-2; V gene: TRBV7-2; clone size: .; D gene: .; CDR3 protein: CASIPPPTGELFF; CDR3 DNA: TGTGCCAGCATCCCTCCCCCAACCGGGGAGCTGTTTTTT